This T cell receptor beta chain came from a study of T cells in localized non-small cell lung cancer. Produced via immunoSEQ multiplex PCR; TCRdb's table is partial and in-frame only. The repertoire holds some 1,300 clones, with about 20% as singletons. By share, this clone counts as medium-sized. Sample: normal lung tissue next to the tumor, taken before any cancer treatment. The source of this sequence is a male donor aged 60 or over with stage I lung adenocarcinoma.

The CDR3 region is CASSQDAGLAGPGEQFF. The CDR3, as DNA: TGCGCCAGCAGCCAAGATGCGGGACTAGCGGGGCCGGGGGAGCAGTTCTTC. This chain joins TRBV4-1 and TRBJ2-1; the match to TRBD2 covers 13 bases. CDR1 is MGHRA and CDR2 is YSYEKL in the germline V gene. J was trimmed by 10 bases and V by 0 bases; bases with no gene match: 9. CDR3 size: 17 residues.